Below are 22 T cell receptor beta chains sequenced from a single sample in a study of neurological immune-mediated disorders. TCRdb re-called the 5' RACE reads through MiXCR, storing one row per CDR3 protein. The sample includes 85,000 to 100,000 distinct CDR3 sequences, around 3.3% of them seen just once. The sequenced sample consisted of PBMCs. Receptors originate from a young woman with multiple sclerosis.

This clonotype showed up many times. The rearrangement joins TRBV7-2 to TRBJ2-3; D is possibly TRBD1 or TRBD2 (5 bases each). The germline gives CDR1 SGHTA, CDR2 FQGNSA. Deletions cut 6 bases from V and 2 bases from J, with 15 bases between. The CDR3 has 15 residues. The CDR3 here is CASRAGTLFTDTQYF. CDR3 bases: TGTGCCAGCAGGGCCGGGACGCTTTTCACAGATACGCAGTATTTT.

This clonotype was seen at least ten times. The chain recombines TRBV7-9 with TRBJ1-5; D uncertain. The CDR3 extends over 13 amino acids. Per germline, CDR1 SEHNR and CDR2 FQNEAQ (reference sequence). Trimming stripped 0 bases from V and 3 bases from J, with 3 bases between. Here the CDR3 DNA reads TGTGCCAGCAGCTTAGCCTCCAATCAGCCCCAGCATTTT. It translates to CASSLASNQPQHF.

This clonotype has ten or more counts. The V gene is TRBV7-9, the J gene TRBJ2-3; D is possibly TRBD1 or TRBD2 (5 bases each). The germline CDR1 and CDR2 sequences are SEHNR and FQNEAQ (reference sequence). This CDR3 has 16 residues. V gave up 5 bases and J gave up 0 bases, with 15 bases separating them. This chain's CDR3 is CASSGRDGASTDTQYF. The CDR3 bases are TGTGCCAGCAGCGGCCGGGACGGGGCTAGCACAGATACGCAGTATTTT.

This clonotype was recorded at least ten times. This sequence joins TRBV12-3 or TRBV12-4 and TRBJ2-1; 13 bases agree with TRBD2. The CDR3 runs 16 residues. Trimming took 5 bases from V and 8 from J; bases not matched to a gene: 9. CDR3 coding DNA: TGTGCCAGCAGTCGACTAGCGGGAGGCCTCGGGGATGAGCAGTTCTTC. It codes for CASSRLAGGLGDEQFF.

This clonotype was counted ten times or more. The rearrangement joins TRBV5-5 to TRBJ2-3; D is unclear. The V gene lost 3 bases and the J gene lost 6 bases, with 14 bases spanning the gap. Germline V gene lookup returns CDR1 SGHKS and CDR2 YYEKEE (reference sequence). The CDR3 runs to 14 residues. CDR3 sequence: CASSSYLGKDTQYF. CDR3 DNA: TGTGCCAGCAGCTCCTATTTGGGGAAGGATACGCAGTATTTT.

This clonotype came up many times. V gene TRBV5-1 combines with J gene TRBJ2-1, with 10 bases lining up with TRBD2. Per the germline V gene, CDR1 is SGHRS and CDR2 is YFSETQ. V dropped 4 bases and J dropped 7; count of bases not matched to a gene: 23. There are 20 residues in the CDR3. CDR3 sequence: CASSRPPLAGAVGDRNEQFF. The DNA for the CDR3 is TGCGCCAGCAGCAGACCCCCGCTAGCGGGAGCTGTCGGGGATAGAAATGAGCAGTTCTTC.

This clonotype was counted a few times. The CDR3 DNA reads TGCAGTGCTAGAGAGCCACCGGGACGGCGTTACCAAGAGACCCAGTACTTC. It codes for CSAREPPGRRYQETQYF. V gene TRBV20-1 combines with J gene TRBJ2-5; either TRBD1 or TRBD2 may supply D (5 bases each). The CDR3 loop spans 17 amino acids. Trimming left V 0 bases short and J 0 bases short, with 17 bases between. The germline V gene has CDR1 DFQATT and CDR2 SNEGSKA (reference sequence).

The chain uses TRBV7-6 and TRBJ2-5; weak D call: TRBD2 (5 bases). The germline V and J ends were trimmed by 1 base and 10 bases, with 19 bases remaining between them. The CDR3 is 15 amino acids. Germline V CDR1 and CDR2: SGHVS, FNYEAQ. The CDR3 bases are TGTGCCAGCAGCTTAGTGGCCTCTCTAAGAGGGAACCAGTACTTC. As protein: CASSLVASLRGNQYF.

This clonotype was seen repeatedly, ten times or more. The chain combines TRBV5-1 with TRBJ2-3; TRBD1 matches at 10 bases. J was trimmed by 4 bases and V by 2 bases; bases with no gene match: 7. CDR1 and CDR2 from the germline V gene are SGHRS and YFSETQ. The CDR3 consists of 16 residues. DNA of the CDR3: TGCGCCAGCAGCTTTGGGGACAGGGGCGAATCAGATACGCAGTATTTT. Translated, it gives CASSFGDRGESDTQYF.

This clonotype has at least ten counts. V gene TRBV12-3 or TRBV12-4 combines with J gene TRBJ2-1; 7 nucleotides agree with TRBD1. The CDR3 is made up of 17 amino acids. After removal of 5 bases from V and 3 bases from J, the junction contained 13 bases not matched to a gene. For the CDR3, the DNA is TGTGCCAGCAGTCCCTTAGGTGAGGGGGCCCTCTACAATGAGCAGTTCTTC. Translating gives CASSPLGEGALYNEQFF.

This rearrangement joins TRBV7-2 to TRBJ2-6, with D hard to call. Trimming removed 0 bases at V and 3 bases at J, with 9 bases between. The CDR3 has 16 residues. The germline V gene has CDR1 SGHTA and CDR2 FQGNSA. The CDR3 sequence: CASSLASRRGANVLTF. The CDR3 region has the DNA TGTGCCAGCAGCTTAGCATCACGACGTGGGGCCAACGTCCTGACTTTC.

This clonotype was counted at least ten times. Written as DNA, the CDR3 is TGTGCCAGCAGGCCCGGGGGAGCGGGCCAAGAGACCCAGTACTTC. Amino acid sequence: CASRPGGAGQETQYF. The V gene is TRBV7-2, the J gene TRBJ2-5; D might be TRBD2 (6 bases). CDR3 length equals 15 residues. V lost 6 bases and J 1 base, leaving 15 bases between the germline ends. Per the germline V gene, CDR1 is SGHTA and CDR2 is FQGNSA.

Ten or more counts support this clonotype. The chain carries TRBV12-3 or TRBV12-4 and TRBJ1-2; D may be TRBD1 (6 bases). The CDR3 length is 13 residues. Deletions cut 7 bases from V and 2 bases from J, with 11 bases between. CDR3 DNA: TGTGCCAGCACCAAACAGGGAAACTATGGCTACACCTTC. Amino acids: CASTKQGNYGYTF.

Turning to this clonotype: A single base separates this from a much larger clone, so it may be a read error. The chain couples TRBV9 to TRBJ1-4; D gene unclear. CDR1 and CDR2 (germline): SGDLS, YYNGEE. The CDR3 totals 14 residues. Trimming took off 6 bases at V and 2 bases at J, with 11 bases between the two ends. The CDR3 loop reads CASNHRETNEKLFF. Here the CDR3 DNA reads TGTGCCAGCAACCATAGGGAGACTAATGAAAAACTGTTTTTT.

This clonotype was counted at least ten times. The gene calls are TRBV29-1 and TRBJ1-1; the D is unclear. Germline CDR1 SQVTM, CDR2 ANQGSEA. With 3 bases removed from V and 0 bases from J, the gap between germline ends came to 8 bases. The CDR3 totals 13 residues. Here the CDR3 DNA reads TGCAGCGTTGAGCCGAAGTTGAACACTGAAGCTTTCTTT. Protein sequence: CSVEPKLNTEAFF.

In this sample, this clonotype turned up many times. This chain links TRBV20-1 with TRBJ2-1, with TRBD2 identical over 8 bases. The germline gives CDR1 DFQATT, CDR2 SNEGSKA (reference sequence). This CDR3 has 14 residues. After removal of 3 bases from V and 3 bases from J, the junction contained 4 bases not matched to a gene. The CDR3 DNA reads as TGCAGTGCTAGCGGGAGGGCCCACTACAATGAGCAGTTCTTC. Its protein product is CSASGRAHYNEQFF.

The CDR3 loop reads CASSQAQGFSPEAFF. CDR3 DNA: TGTGCCAGCTCACAAGCGCAGGGATTTTCCCCTGAAGCTTTCTTT. The chain recombines TRBV18 with TRBJ1-1; tentative D call: TRBD1 (5 bases). This CDR3 is built from 15 residues. Germline CDR1 and CDR2: KGHSH and LQKENI. Trimming left V 4 bases short and J 6 bases short, with 18 bases between.

This clonotype was seen at least ten times. The V call is TRBV10-3, the J call TRBJ2-7, with 11 nucleotides matching TRBD1. The V segment lost 2 bases and the J segment 9 bases; nucleotides outside the gene matches: 6. The CDR3 extends over 14 amino acids. Germline lookup yields CDR1 ENHRY and CDR2 SYGVKD. CDR3 DNA sequence: TGTGCCATCAGTGAGGTGGGACAGGGGGAAGGGCAGTACTTC. This codes for CAISEVGQGEGQYF.

This clonotype was observed at least ten times. The V and J genes are TRBV24-1 and TRBJ2-3, with 8 bases aligning to TRBD1. Germline V gene sequence: CDR1 KGHDR, CDR2 SFDVKD. This CDR3 has 13 amino acids. J was trimmed by 3 bases and V by 7 bases; bases with no gene match: 2. CDR3 in amino acids: CATRGQGTDTQYF. Written as DNA, the CDR3 is TGTGCCACCAGAGGACAGGGTACAGATACGCAGTATTTT.

This clonotype appeared many times. This sequence joins TRBV11-2 and TRBJ2-1, with TRBD2 matching 7 bases. The CDR3 is made up of 16 amino acids. Germline trimming cut 1 base from V and 7 bases from J; bases unmatched to any gene: 10. Per germline, CDR1 SGHAT and CDR2 FQNNGV. The CDR3 protein is CASSLGPSGVRNEQFF. The CDR3 DNA sequence: TGTGCCAGCAGCTTAGGGCCCAGCGGGGTTAGAAATGAGCAGTTCTTC.

This clonotype was detected many times. The chain employs TRBV3-1 and TRBJ2-1, with 10 positions matching TRBD2. The CDR3 runs to 18 residues. V shed 4 bases, J shed 7 bases, and the junction held 16 bases outside the gene matches. CDR1 and CDR2 from the germline V gene are LGHDT and YNNKEL (reference sequence). CDR3 sequence: CASSRGAGASGSFNEQFF. The CDR3 region has the DNA TGTGCCAGCAGCCGAGGGGCGGGGGCTAGCGGGAGTTTTAATGAGCAGTTCTTC.

This clonotype was found many times. The chain employs TRBV12-3 or TRBV12-4 and TRBJ1-5; perhaps TRBD1 as D (5 bases). V shed 5 bases and J shed 4 bases, with 6 bases lying between them. This CDR3 region has 12 residues. The CDR3 DNA reads as TGTGCCAGCAGTGCAGGGAATCAGCCCCAGCATTTT. Its translation: CASSAGNQPQHF.